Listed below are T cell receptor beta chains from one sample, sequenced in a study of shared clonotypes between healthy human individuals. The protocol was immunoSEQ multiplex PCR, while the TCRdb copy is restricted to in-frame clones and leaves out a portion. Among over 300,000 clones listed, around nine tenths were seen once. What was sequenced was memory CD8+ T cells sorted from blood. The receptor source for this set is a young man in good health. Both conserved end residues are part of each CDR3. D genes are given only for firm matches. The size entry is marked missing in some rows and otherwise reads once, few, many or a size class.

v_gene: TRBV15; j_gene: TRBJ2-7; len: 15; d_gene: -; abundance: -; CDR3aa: CATSRGWTKRYEQYF; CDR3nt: TGTGCCACCAGCAGAGGGTGGACAAAGCGGTACGAGCAGTACTTC
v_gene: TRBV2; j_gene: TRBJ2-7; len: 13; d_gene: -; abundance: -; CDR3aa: CASHFMGTYEQYF; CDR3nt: TGTGCCAGCCATTTCATGGGAACTTACGAGCAGTACTTC
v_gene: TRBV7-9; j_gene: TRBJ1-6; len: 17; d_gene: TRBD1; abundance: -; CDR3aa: CASSLGPGGVSGSPLHF; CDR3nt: TGTGCCAGCAGCTTAGGGCCAGGGGGCGTATCGGGGTCACCCCTCCACTTT
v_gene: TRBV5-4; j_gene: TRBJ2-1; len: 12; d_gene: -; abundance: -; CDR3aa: CASSFPYNEQFF; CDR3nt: TGTGCCAGCAGCTTCCCTTACAATGAGCAGTTCTTC
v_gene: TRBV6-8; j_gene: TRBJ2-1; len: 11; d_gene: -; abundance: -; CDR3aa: CASGFVNEQFF; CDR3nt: TGTGCCAGCGGATTTGTAAATGAGCAGTTCTTC
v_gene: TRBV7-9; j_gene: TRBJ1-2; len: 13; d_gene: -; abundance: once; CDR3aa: CASSAPGHYGYTF; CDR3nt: TGTGCCAGCAGCGCCCCGGGACACTATGGCTACACCTTC
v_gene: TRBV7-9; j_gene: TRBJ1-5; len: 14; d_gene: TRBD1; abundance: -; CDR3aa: CASSLGQGAQPQHF; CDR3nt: TGTGCCAGCAGCCTCGGACAGGGGGCTCAGCCCCAGCATTTT
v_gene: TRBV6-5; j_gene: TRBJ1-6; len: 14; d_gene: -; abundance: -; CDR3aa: CASSHPGNNSPLHF; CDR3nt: TGTGCCAGCAGCCACCCAGGGAATAATTCACCCCTCCACTTT
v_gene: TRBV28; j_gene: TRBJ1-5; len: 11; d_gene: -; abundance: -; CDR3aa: CASSLNQPQHF; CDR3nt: TGTGCCAGCAGTTTGAATCAGCCCCAGCATTTT
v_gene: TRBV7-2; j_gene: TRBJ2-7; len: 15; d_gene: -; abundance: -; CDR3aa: CASSLAGTRFYEQYF; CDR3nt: TGTGCCAGCAGCTTAGCAGGGACACGTTTCTACGAGCAGTACTTC
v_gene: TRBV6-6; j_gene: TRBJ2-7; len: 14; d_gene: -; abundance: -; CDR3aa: CASSYPGQTYEQYF; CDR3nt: TGTGCCAGCAGTTACCCGGGCCAGACCTACGAGCAGTACTTC
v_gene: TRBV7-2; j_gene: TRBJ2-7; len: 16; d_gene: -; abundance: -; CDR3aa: CASSLAPGGISYEQYF; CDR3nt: TGTGCCAGCAGCTTAGCGCCGGGGGGCATATCCTACGAGCAGTACTTC
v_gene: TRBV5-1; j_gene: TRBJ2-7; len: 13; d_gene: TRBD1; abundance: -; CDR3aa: CASSFRTGGEQYF; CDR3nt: TGCGCCAGCAGCTTCCGGACAGGGGGCGAGCAGTACTTC